This TCR beta chain was retrieved from a study of cytomegalovirus exposure and HLA in healthy donors. This clone was detected only once. The primer mix had 60 Vbeta and 13 Jbeta primers. Some clones are missing from TCRdb's copy, which holds only in-frame ones; the method was immunoSEQ multiplex PCR. The sample shows over 120,000 clones, approximately 80% of them seen only once. V was clipped by 3 bases and J by 5 bases, with 17 bases between them. The V gene's germline CDR1 is MNHEY and CDR2 SMNVEV (reference sequence). The CDR3 runs to 15 residues. The source material was PBMCs. The source of this sequence is a female donor in good health and CMV-seronegative. The chain uses TRBV27 and TRBJ2-7; possible D gene TRBD2, 5 bases. The CDR3 protein is CASSFSRGATNEQYF. The CDR3 DNA reads TGTGCCAGCAGTTTTTCCCGGGGAGCAACCAACGAGCAGTACTTC.